This T cell receptor (beta chain) was obtained from a study of T cells in Graves' hyperthyroidism and ophthalmopathy. Overall study findings and caveats: Most thyroid clonotypes expanded above 0.001 appeared in blood too.

Germline V gene data show CDR1 as MDHEN and CDR2 as SYDVKM. The CDR3 runs 11 residues. Amplified regions were TCR beta CDR3 sequences from RNA transcripts. The HTBI primer set was used in a first-round RT-PCR of the TCR CDR3. TCRdb re-called the multiplex PCR reads with MiXCR, one entry per CDR3 protein. The sample includes about 620,000 distinct CDR3 sequences, roughly 17% of them seen just once. A remark on this clonotype: The antigen remains unidentified. A junction end diverges from the germline sequence, so it may reflect a read error.

The sequence derives from a woman in her twenties or thirties with Graves' hyperthyroidism. The chain joins TRBV28 to TRBJ2-7; D gene uncertain. The sample consisted of blood. For the CDR3, the DNA is TGTGCCAGCGGTTTCGATGCAGAGCAGTACTTC. This codes for CASGFDAEQYF.